This T cell receptor (beta chain) emerged from a study of CD8 T cells in Susac syndrome. Per the germline V gene, CDR1 is MGHDK and CDR2 is SYGVNS. The CDR3 totals 20 residues. V trimming: 1 base; J trimming: 5 bases; junction bases outside the gene matches: 20. cDNA came from approximately 0.5 to 1 ug RNA primed by random hexamers. Multiplex PCR with immunoSEQ amplified the TCR beta CDR3 across 54 Vbeta and 13 Jbeta. TCRdb passed the immunoSEQ multiplex PCR reads through MiXCR, listing each CDR3 protein once. The sample yields about 160,000 distinct CDR3 sequences, 92% seen once. TEMRA cells were FACS-enriched, while CD8+ and CD4+ T cells were negatively isolated.

The receptor comes from a human donor in good health. The rearrangement joins TRBV25-1 to TRBJ2-5; 9 bases match TRBD1. The material sequenced was CD4+ T cells from PBMCs. The CDR3: CASSESLPDDRDRAWETQYF. Here the CDR3 DNA reads TGTGCCAGCAGTGAATCTTTACCGGACGACCGGGACAGGGCCTGGGAGACCCAGTACTTC.